The TCR beta chain described here comes from a study of T cells after yellow fever vaccination. Overall study findings and caveats: The study re-detected most primary-vaccination clones after the booster (roughly 96% CD4, roughly 90% CD8).

Using its own MiXCR run on the 5' RACE reads, TCRdb lists one record per CDR3 protein. The table lists over 110,000 distinct CDR3 sequences, roughly 8% of them singletons, with approximately 0.78% in the top ten. The V and J ends lost 1 base and 12 bases respectively, with 13 bases between them. Germline assignment: CDR1 MGHDK and CDR2 SYGVNS. CDR3 length: 13 amino acids. There are many counts of this clonotype. Its antigen is unidentified. Sequenced material: CD4+ T cells sorted from PBMCs, taken 5 days after the yellow fever booster vaccination. The TCR originated in a man aged 25 to 40 who received the YFV17D yellow fever vaccine. The V and J genes are TRBV25-1 and TRBJ2-1; either TRBD1 or TRBD2 may fit D (6 bases each). The CDR3 loop is CASSESVGGRQFF. DNA for the CDR3: TGTGCCAGCAGTGAATCCGTCGGGGGCAGGCAGTTCTTC.